A single sample gave rise to the 27 T cell receptor beta chains below, sequenced in a study of T cell repertoires in cytomegalovirus infection (dated by TCRdb to between 2018 and 2021). These receptors have no identified antigens. These reads were obtained on an Illumina HiSeq 1500. TCRdb reran the public reads through fastp at Q25 and MiXCR, keeping productive beta chains. Every CDR3 protein is listed once, alongside the most common genes and DNA of its rows. Here the sample has about 60,000 distinct CDR3 sequences; around 33% occur a single time. The top ten constitute approximately 70% of the sample. The sequencing sample was made of PBMCs, sequenced either directly or after in vitro stimulation (not recorded which). These receptors were collected from a human donor in good health (CMV status not recorded). Some clones in this sample may be carry-over from other donors' samples.

Many counts were recorded for this clonotype. CDR3 protein: CASSSPGTSGSSYEQYF. CDR3 DNA sequence: TGTGCCAGCAGCTCACCCGGGACTAGCGGAAGCTCCTACGAGCAGTACTTC. The J gene is TRBJ2-7, the V gene TRBV7-8; TRBD2 aligns across 11 bases. Trimming cost V 4 bases and J 0 bases; bases outside gene matches: 8. The CDR3 consists of 17 residues. The germline V gene has CDR1 SGHVS and CDR2 FQNEAQ. Filled out from reference TRBV7-8 and TRBJ2-7, the complete variable domain reads GAGVSQSPRYKVAKRGQDVALRCDPISGHVSLFWYQQALGQGPEFLTYFQNEAQLDKSGLPSDRFFAERPEGSVSTLKIQRTQQEDSAVYLCASSSPGTSGSSYEQYFGPGTRLTVT.

This clonotype appeared a few times. V is TRBV12-3 or TRBV12-4 and J is TRBJ1-6, with D maybe TRBD1 (5 bases). The CDR3 totals 12 residues. Deletions cut 3 bases from V and 10 bases from J, with 7 bases between. The CDR3 spells CASSFGGSPLHF. The CDR3 coding sequence is TGTGCCAGCAGTTTTGGGGGGTCACCCCTCCACTTT.

In this sample, this clonotype turned up a few times. The chain uses TRBV6-1 and TRBJ2-3; D is tentatively TRBD1 or TRBD2 (5 bases each). The V end was cut by 7 bases, the J end by 2 bases, with 16 bases between. Germline V CDR1 and CDR2: MNHNS, SASEGT. This CDR3 contains 15 residues. The CDR3 coding sequence is TGTGCCAGCAAGGGGAGCTTAATATTCACAGATACGCAGTATTTT. Encoded protein: CASKGSLIFTDTQYF.

The chain recombines TRBV7-2 with TRBJ2-1, with TRBD2 identical over 14 bases. Unmatched junction bases numbered 8, after V lost 5 bases and J lost 8 bases. The V gene's germline CDR1 is SGHTA and CDR2 FQGNSA. CDR3 length equals 16 residues. CDR3 region: CASSRRLAGGPDEQFF. The CDR3 bases are TGTGCCAGCAGCCGAAGACTAGCGGGGGGGCCCGATGAGCAGTTCTTC.

V and J are TRBV19 and TRBJ2-4; 11 bases are a match to TRBD1. The CDR3 has 16 amino acids. The germline CDR1 and CDR2 sequences are LNHDA and SQIVND (reference sequence). J lost 4 bases, V lost 6 bases, and 8 bases had no gene match. The chain's CDR3 is CASSPRTGGMKNIQYF. The CDR3 DNA follows: TGTGCCAGTAGCCCTCGGACAGGGGGCATGAAAAACATTCAGTACTTC.

This clonotype has at least ten counts. This chain links TRBV7-2 with TRBJ2-7; either TRBD1 or TRBD2 may supply D (6 bases each). This CDR3 has 14 amino acids. Trimming removed 5 bases from V and 4 bases from J, with 15 bases in between. Germline V gene data show CDR1 as SGHTA and CDR2 as FQGNSA. CDR3 nucleotides: TGTGCCAGCAGCCTACACCCGGGGGCGTACGAGCAGTACTTC. Amino acids: CASSLHPGAYEQYF.

This clonotype was observed a few times. The CDR3 loop reads CASSYIGTSGSRRETQYF. The CDR3 DNA reads TGTGCCAGCAGTTACATCGGAACTAGCGGGAGTCGTCGCGAGACCCAGTACTTC. The genes are TRBV6-6 and TRBJ2-5; 11 nucleotides match TRBD2. There are 18 residues in the CDR3. Germline V gene data show CDR1 as MNHNY and CDR2 as SVGAGI (reference sequence). Trimming removed 2 bases from V and 5 bases from J; junction bases left unmatched: 13.

This clonotype was recorded at least ten times. J is TRBJ2-3 and V is TRBV7-2; a weak D match, TRBD2 (6 bases). V dropped 4 bases and J dropped 6 bases, with 14 bases sitting between them. This CDR3 comprises 14 residues. Looked up from germline, CDR1 is SGHTA and CDR2 is FQGNSA. In DNA form, the CDR3 reads TGTGCCAGCAGCTCGGCGGGGCTCCCGGATACGCAGTATTTT. Its protein product is CASSSAGLPDTQYF.

This clonotype was observed at least ten times. The chain uses TRBV7-2 and TRBJ1-2; no reliable D call. V was shortened by 7 bases and J by 0 bases, with 15 bases between the two germline ends. CDR1 and CDR2 from the germline V gene are SGHTA and FQGNSA. The CDR3 runs to 15 residues. The CDR3 region has the DNA TGTGCCAGCACCCTGCTTGGCGGAGCTAACTATGGCTACACCTTC. Translation gives CASTLLGGANYGYTF.

This clonotype was seen more than once but under ten times. V usage is TRBV12-3 or TRBV12-4 and J usage is TRBJ1-3, with a weak D call TRBD1 (6 bases). The CDR3 contains 17 residues. V lost 6 bases to trimming and J lost 5 bases, with 23 bases between them. In nucleotides, the CDR3 is TGTGCCAGCAGAGACCTTAGGGGGGCTCACGGCAGAAACACCATATATTTT. Amino acids: CASRDLRGAHGRNTIYF.

The rearrangement uses TRBV20-1 and TRBJ2-5, with a weak D call TRBD1 (5 bases). The CDR3 is 13 residues long. Germline CDR1 DFQATT, CDR2 SNEGSKA (reference sequence). The ends were cut back, 1 base at V and 9 bases at J, with 15 bases in the middle. The DNA for the CDR3 is TGCAGTGCTAGAGTCCGGTCTTTCAGGGCCCAGTACTTC. It specifies CSARVRSFRAQYF.

This chain links TRBV12-3 or TRBV12-4 with TRBJ2-1; D gene unclear. The CDR3 runs 18 residues. The V gene lost 8 bases and the J gene lost 1 base, with 24 bases spanning the gap. The CDR3 loop reads CASVHTTQSRYSYNEQFF. CDR3 coding DNA: TGTGCCAGCGTGCACACAACACAATCCCGTTATTCCTACAATGAGCAGTTCTTC.

In its sample, this clonotype was seen once. The chain employs TRBV6-1 and TRBJ1-4, with D unresolved. The CDR3 spans 16 residues. The V gene's germline CDR1 is MNHNS and CDR2 SASEGT. Between the trimmed V and J ends, which lost 1 base and 11 bases, there was a span of 20 bases. The CDR3 bases are TGTGCCAGCAGTGAAGAATCGGCGGGCCGTCTGAGGAAACTGTTTTTT. Amino acids: CASSEESAGRLRKLFF.

The J gene is TRBJ2-3, the V gene TRBV10-3, with D uncertain. The CDR3 runs 12 residues. In germline, CDR1 is ENHRY, CDR2 SYGVKD. V gave up 8 bases and J gave up 2 bases, with 8 bases separating them. Here the CDR3 DNA reads TGTGCCATCGGCCAACCCACAGATACGCAGTATTTT. It is translated as CAIGQPTDTQYF.

The gene calls are TRBV12-3 or TRBV12-4 and TRBJ1-5; 7 nucleotides align to TRBD1. The CDR3 totals 15 residues. The V gene end was trimmed by 2 bases and the J gene end by 3 bases; junction bases not matched to a gene: 4. This CDR3 reads CASSLFGTANQPQHF. CDR3 nucleotides: TGTGCCAGCAGTTTATTTGGGACAGCCAATCAGCCCCAGCATTTT.

This clonotype was counted ten times or more. The V and J genes are TRBV6-2 or TRBV6-3 and TRBJ1-1, with no clear D. The germline V gene encodes CDR1 MNHEY and CDR2 SVGEGT. The CDR3 runs 15 residues. The V end lost 7 bases, the J end lost 4 bases, and 19 bases lay between the germline ends. DNA of the CDR3: TGTGCCAGCACCACAATCCCGACAAGGAGCACTGAAGCTTTCTTT. Its translation is CASTTIPTRSTEAFF.

V gene TRBV4-2 combines with J gene TRBJ2-5; D gene uncertain. The length of the CDR3 is 16 residues. Trimming removed 1 base from V and 3 bases from J, with 15 bases in between. Germline CDR1 is LGHNA and CDR2 is YNFKEQ. The CDR3, as DNA: TGTGCCAGCAGCCAAGCGAGGTCGCTGTACAAAGAGACCCAGTACTTC. Protein sequence: CASSQARSLYKETQYF.

This clonotype was seen more than once but under ten times. This chain links TRBV4-3 with TRBJ2-2, with 13 bases fitting TRBD2. The CDR3 covers 15 residues. Germline-derived CDR1 and CDR2 are LGHNA and YSLEER. With V trimmed by 5 bases and J by 8 bases, 5 bases remained unmatched. The CDR3 loop is CASSSGLAGAGELFF. The CDR3 bases are TGCGCCAGCAGCTCCGGACTAGCGGGAGCTGGGGAGCTGTTTTTT.

This rearrangement joins TRBV9 to TRBJ2-3; the match to TRBD1 covers 10 bases. Germline lookup yields CDR1 SGDLS and CDR2 YYNGEE. The CDR3 is 15 amino acids. V dropped 6 bases and J dropped 7; count of bases not matched to a gene: 11. The CDR3 DNA is TGTGCCAGCACCCCCGGGACAGGGGTCGGGAATACGCAGTATTTT. It codes for CASTPGTGVGNTQYF.

V and J are TRBV19 and TRBJ2-3; 14 bases align to TRBD2. This CDR3 comprises 18 residues. V was pared by 6 bases and J by 14 bases, with 22 bases of the junction left unmatched. In germline, CDR1 is LNHDA, CDR2 SQIVND (reference sequence). CDR3 coding DNA: TGTGCCAGTAGCCAAACGGGAACCCCGGGACTAGCGGGAGAGGCCCCGTATTTT. Translating it yields CASSQTGTPGLAGEAPYF.

The sample holds many counts of this clonotype. The chain links TRBV14 to TRBJ2-2; D is possibly TRBD1 (6 bases). The V end was cut by 2 bases, the J end by 6 bases, with 13 bases between. Germline CDR1 and CDR2: SGHDN and FVKESK. The CDR3 is made up of 15 amino acids. This chain's CDR3 is CASSQNRVDPGELFF. CDR3 coding DNA: TGTGCCAGCAGCCAAAACAGGGTCGACCCCGGGGAGCTGTTTTTT.

The chain is built from TRBV6-1 and TRBJ2-1, with 11 bases matching TRBD2. This CDR3 region has 18 residues. V lost 6 bases, J lost 5 bases, and 15 bases stayed unmatched. The germline V gene encodes CDR1 MNHNS and CDR2 SASEGT. The CDR3 reads CASSSTTGTSGSNNEQFF. Written as DNA, the CDR3 is TGTGCCAGCAGCTCCACCACAGGGACTAGCGGTTCCAACAATGAGCAGTTCTTC.

This clonotype appeared a few times. This rearrangement joins TRBV11-2 to TRBJ1-6, with TRBD1 identical over 7 bases. Trimming removed 2 bases from V and 8 bases from J; junction bases left unmatched: 0. Per the germline V gene, CDR1 is SGHAT and CDR2 is FQNNGV. The CDR3 loop spans 13 amino acids. For the CDR3, the DNA is TGTGCCAGCAGCTTACAGGGGGATTCACCCCTCCACTTT. Its translation: CASSLQGDSPLHF.

The V gene is TRBV4-3, the J gene TRBJ2-1; 10 bases align to TRBD2. Germline CDR1 reads LGHNA; CDR2 reads YSLEER. Trimming at V came to 0 bases and at J to 7 bases, leaving 3 bases not matched to a gene. The length of the CDR3 is 15 residues. CDR3 sequence reads: CASSQETSGENEQFF. Here the CDR3 DNA reads TGCGCCAGCAGCCAAGAAACTAGCGGGGAGAATGAGCAGTTCTTC.

The rearrangement links TRBV4-3 to TRBJ2-1; either TRBD1 or TRBD2 may supply D (5 bases each). Per the germline V gene, CDR1 is LGHNA and CDR2 is YSLEER. V was cut by 0 bases and J by 8 bases, with 14 bases left in between. This CDR3 contains 15 residues. Here the CDR3 reads CASSQEGRAWHEQFF. CDR3 nucleotides: TGCGCCAGCAGCCAAGAGGGGCGGGCGTGGCATGAGCAGTTCTTC.

This clonotype appeared a few times. The V call is TRBV20-1, the J call TRBJ1-1; the match to TRBD1 covers 12 bases. The junction had 13 bases not matched to a gene; V was cut back by 6 bases and J by 8 bases. Looked up from germline, CDR1 is DFQATT and CDR2 is SNEGSKA (reference sequence). The CDR3 runs 15 residues. The CDR3 region has the DNA TGCAGTGCAACCGGGACAGGGGGCGCTGGATTAGAAGCTTTCTTT. Translated: CSATGTGGAGLEAFF.

This clonotype was seen only a few times. CDR3 sequence (DNA): TGCGCCAGCAGCCAAGATCCGGCAGGGCGAGTATATGGCTACACCTTC. It translates to CASSQDPAGRVYGYTF. J is TRBJ1-2 and V is TRBV4-1; tentative D call: TRBD1 (5 bases). Germline V gene lookup returns CDR1 MGHRA and CDR2 YSYEKL. The CDR3 sequence is 16 residues long. Deletions cut 0 bases from V and 5 bases from J, with 16 bases between.